A selection of T cell receptor beta chains follows, all from one sample in a study of control samples from healthy donors and cancer patients. Using immunoSEQ multiplex PCR, the repertoire was profiled, and TCRdb retains in-frame clones only, with some absent. Of some 100,000 clones in the sample, roughly 87% were seen once. The sample consisted of blood. These TCRs come from a woman aged 45-65 years in good health. The CDR3 runs from the conserved cysteine through the conserved F or W. Fields, in order: CDR3 DNA, CDR3 protein, J gene, V gene, D gene, clone size. D genes are given only for firm matches. Clone sizes are given selectively: once, few, many, or a class where the clone is expanded.

CDR3 DNA: TGTGCCAGCAGCCCCGCATTGGGCGAGGCAGATACGCAGTATTTT; CDR3 protein: CASSPALGEADTQYF; J gene: TRBJ2-3; V gene: TRBV7-3; D gene: NA; clone size: NA
CDR3 DNA: TGTGCCAGCAGCCAAGCTGGGCGCTCCTACGAGCAGTACTTC; CDR3 protein: CASSQAGRSYEQYF; J gene: TRBJ2-7; V gene: TRBV4-2; D gene: NA; clone size: NA
CDR3 DNA: TGTGCCAGTAGTAACCCTCGGGGCGACTTCTATGGCTACACCTTC; CDR3 protein: CASSNPRGDFYGYTF; J gene: TRBJ1-2; V gene: TRBV19; D gene: NA; clone size: NA
CDR3 DNA: TGTGCCAGCAGTGACAGTTTCAGCACAGATACGCAGTATTTT; CDR3 protein: CASSDSFSTDTQYF; J gene: TRBJ2-3; V gene: TRBV6-4; D gene: NA; clone size: NA
CDR3 DNA: TGTGCCAGCAGTTGGGACAGACAAGAGACCCAGTACTTC; CDR3 protein: CASSWDRQETQYF; J gene: TRBJ2-5; V gene: TRBV7-2; D gene: TRBD1; clone size: NA
CDR3 DNA: TGTGCCAGCAGTTACTCCAGGGTTTCTGGAAACACCATATATTTT; CDR3 protein: CASSYSRVSGNTIYF; J gene: TRBJ1-3; V gene: TRBV6-5; D gene: NA; clone size: NA
CDR3 DNA: TGCGCCAGCAGCTTCACAGGGGAACCCTTGGCTTTCTTT; CDR3 protein: CASSFTGEPLAFF; J gene: TRBJ1-1; V gene: TRBV5-1; D gene: TRBD1; clone size: NA
CDR3 DNA: TGTGCCAGCAGTTTAAGTCAGAATCAGCCCCAGCATTTT; CDR3 protein: CASSLSQNQPQHF; J gene: TRBJ1-5; V gene: TRBV12-3/TRBV12-4; D gene: NA; clone size: NA
CDR3 DNA: TGTGCCAGCAGCCAAGGAAGGGGGCGTCAGCCCCAGCATTTT; CDR3 protein: CASSQGRGRQPQHF; J gene: TRBJ1-5; V gene: TRBV16; D gene: TRBD1; clone size: NA
CDR3 DNA: TGTGCCAGCTCACCCCGGTCGGGGTCCTCCTACGAGCAGTACTTC; CDR3 protein: CASSPRSGSSYEQYF; J gene: TRBJ2-7; V gene: TRBV18; D gene: NA; clone size: NA
CDR3 DNA: TGTGCCAGCAGCCCAAGCGGGGTTTGGACTGAAGCTTTCTTT; CDR3 protein: CASSPSGVWTEAFF; J gene: TRBJ1-1; V gene: TRBV11-2; D gene: NA; clone size: NA
CDR3 DNA: TGTGCCAGCAATCAGGAGAGGGGAATCTACGAGCAGTACTTC; CDR3 protein: CASNQERGIYEQYF; J gene: TRBJ2-7; V gene: TRBV5-6; D gene: NA; clone size: NA
CDR3 DNA: TGCAGCGTCAGACAGGCCACCGGGGAGCTGTTTTTT; CDR3 protein: CSVRQATGELFF; J gene: TRBJ2-2; V gene: TRBV29-1; D gene: NA; clone size: NA
CDR3 DNA: TGCAGCGTTACGGTAGCCTATGGCTACACCTTC; CDR3 protein: CSVTVAYGYTF; J gene: TRBJ1-2; V gene: TRBV29-1; D gene: NA; clone size: NA
CDR3 DNA: TGTGCCAGCAGCCAAGGTCTCTCTGGAAACACCATATATTTT; CDR3 protein: CASSQGLSGNTIYF; J gene: TRBJ1-3; V gene: TRBV3-1/TRBV3-2; D gene: NA; clone size: NA
CDR3 DNA: TGTGCCACCAGTGATTTGCCCGGGATCCACACTGAAGCTTTCTTT; CDR3 protein: CATSDLPGIHTEAFF; J gene: TRBJ1-1; V gene: TRBV24-1; D gene: NA; clone size: NA
CDR3 DNA: TGTGCCAGCAGCCGGGACCGACAGGAGCAGTTCTTC; CDR3 protein: CASSRDRQEQFF; J gene: TRBJ2-1; V gene: TRBV12-3/TRBV12-4; D gene: NA; clone size: NA
CDR3 DNA: TGTGCCACCAGTGATAATGGAGATAACAATGAGCAGTTCTTC; CDR3 protein: CATSDNGDNNEQFF; J gene: TRBJ2-1; V gene: TRBV24-1; D gene: NA; clone size: NA
CDR3 DNA: TGTGCCGGCAGCGCGGACCTGGTTTCCAAGACCCAGTACTTC; CDR3 protein: CAGSADLVSKTQYF; J gene: TRBJ2-5; V gene: TRBV15; D gene: NA; clone size: NA
CDR3 DNA: TGTGCCAGTAGTACGGGACAGCTATTCACCGGGGAGCTGTTTTTT; CDR3 protein: CASSTGQLFTGELFF; J gene: TRBJ2-2; V gene: TRBV19; D gene: TRBD1; clone size: NA
CDR3 DNA: TGTGCCAGCAGCTTTGGACTAGCGGGGGGAACAGATACGCAGTATTTT; CDR3 protein: CASSFGLAGGTDTQYF; J gene: TRBJ2-3; V gene: TRBV11-2; D gene: TRBD2; clone size: NA
CDR3 DNA: TGTGCCAGCAGCCTCGATTCGACAGGGCACGAGACCCAGCATTTT; CDR3 protein: CASSLDSTGHETQHF; J gene: TRBJ1-5; V gene: TRBV7-2; D gene: TRBD1; clone size: NA
CDR3 DNA: TGTGCCAGCAGCGCCAGACTGTCGAGCTCCTATAATTCACCCCTCCACTTT; CDR3 protein: CASSARLSSSYNSPLHF; J gene: TRBJ1-6; V gene: TRBV9; D gene: NA; clone size: NA
CDR3 DNA: TGTGCCAGCAGCTGGGGACTAGCCCTCAAAGAGACCCAGTACTTC; CDR3 protein: CASSWGLALKETQYF; J gene: TRBJ2-5; V gene: TRBV7-8; D gene: TRBD2; clone size: NA
CDR3 DNA: TGTGCCAGCAGCCCGACGACTGGTCTCAGGGGAAGATTTGGGGAGCTGTTTTTT; CDR3 protein: CASSPTTGLRGRFGELFF; J gene: TRBJ2-2; V gene: TRBV5-6; D gene: NA; clone size: once
CDR3 DNA: TGCGCCAGCAGAGTCGGAGGGACAGGGAACACTGAAGCTTTCTTT; CDR3 protein: CASRVGGTGNTEAFF; J gene: TRBJ1-1; V gene: TRBV5-1; D gene: TRBD1; clone size: NA
CDR3 DNA: TGTGCCAGTAGTCCGCCCAGGACTAGCGGGTCCGATCGGGGGGAGCTGTTTTTT; CDR3 protein: CASSPPRTSGSDRGELFF; J gene: TRBJ2-2; V gene: TRBV19; D gene: TRBD2; clone size: NA
CDR3 DNA: TGTGCCAGCAGCTTGGGACTAGGAGACCAAGAGACCCAGTACTTC; CDR3 protein: CASSLGLGDQETQYF; J gene: TRBJ2-5; V gene: TRBV7-3; D gene: TRBD2; clone size: NA
CDR3 DNA: TGTGCCAGCAGCAACCTCTCCGGGCATCGGTACTACAATGAGCAGTTCTTC; CDR3 protein: CASSNLSGHRYYNEQFF; J gene: TRBJ2-1; V gene: TRBV21-1; D gene: NA; clone size: NA
CDR3 DNA: TGTGCCAGCAGGGATAAGGGGCCGCCCTTCGATCGGTACTTC; CDR3 protein: CASRDKGPPFDRYF; J gene: TRBJ2-7; V gene: TRBV6-5; D gene: NA; clone size: NA
CDR3 DNA: TGCGCCAGCAGGCCGGGACAGGGGGCCGTCGGGGAGCTGTTTTTT; CDR3 protein: CASRPGQGAVGELFF; J gene: TRBJ2-2; V gene: TRBV5-1; D gene: TRBD1; clone size: NA
CDR3 DNA: TGTGCCAGTAGTATGCGGAACCCAACCACCGGGGAGCTGTTTTTT; CDR3 protein: CASSMRNPTTGELFF; J gene: TRBJ2-2; V gene: TRBV19; D gene: NA; clone size: NA
CDR3 DNA: TGTGCCAGCAGTTGGCAGGGAGACAATCAGCCCCAGCATTTT; CDR3 protein: CASSWQGDNQPQHF; J gene: TRBJ1-5; V gene: TRBV6-2/TRBV6-3; D gene: NA; clone size: NA
CDR3 DNA: TGTGCCAGTACTATTGGGGGGGGAGTTCGGCAGCATTTT; CDR3 protein: CASTIGGGVRQHF; J gene: TRBJ1-5; V gene: TRBV19; D gene: NA; clone size: NA
CDR3 DNA: TGCGCCAGCAGCCAAGAATCTAGATGGGAGACCCAGTACTTC; CDR3 protein: CASSQESRWETQYF; J gene: TRBJ2-5; V gene: TRBV4-1; D gene: NA; clone size: NA
CDR3 DNA: TGTGCCAGCAGCCGGACTGGACTAGCGGGATCCTTTAGCTCCTACAATGAGCAGTTCTTC; CDR3 protein: CASSRTGLAGSFSSYNEQFF; J gene: TRBJ2-1; V gene: TRBV6-2/TRBV6-3; D gene: TRBD2; clone size: NA
CDR3 DNA: TGTGCCAGCAGTTTGAGGGGGGGCGGGACTGAAGCTTTCTTT; CDR3 protein: CASSLRGGGTEAFF; J gene: TRBJ1-1; V gene: TRBV6-5; D gene: NA; clone size: NA
CDR3 DNA: TGCGCCAGCAGCCAAGACAGGGACTATGGCTACACCTTC; CDR3 protein: CASSQDRDYGYTF; J gene: TRBJ1-2; V gene: TRBV4-3; D gene: NA; clone size: NA
CDR3 DNA: TGTGCCAGCAGTAGAGGGCAGGGGGGAGAGACCCAGTACTTC; CDR3 protein: CASSRGQGGETQYF; J gene: TRBJ2-5; V gene: TRBV2; D gene: NA; clone size: NA
CDR3 DNA: TGTGCCACCAGGACAGGAAACACCATATATTTT; CDR3 protein: CATRTGNTIYF; J gene: TRBJ1-3; V gene: TRBV6-5; D gene: NA; clone size: NA
CDR3 DNA: TGTGCCAGCAGTCCCATAGCGGGTGTGTACAATGAGCAGTTCTTC; CDR3 protein: CASSPIAGVYNEQFF; J gene: TRBJ2-1; V gene: TRBV7-3; D gene: TRBD2; clone size: NA
CDR3 DNA: TGTGCCAGCAGTTGGGGGAGGGGATTTTATCAGCCCCAGCATTTT; CDR3 protein: CASSWGRGFYQPQHF; J gene: TRBJ1-5; V gene: TRBV6-2/TRBV6-3; D gene: NA; clone size: NA
CDR3 DNA: TGTGCCAGTAGTATTTGGACAGGGAATCAGCCCCAGCATTTT; CDR3 protein: CASSIWTGNQPQHF; J gene: TRBJ1-5; V gene: TRBV19; D gene: TRBD1; clone size: NA
CDR3 DNA: TGTGCCAGCAGCCCTGGGACAGGGAGTGGCTACACCTTC; CDR3 protein: CASSPGTGSGYTF; J gene: TRBJ1-2; V gene: TRBV12-3/TRBV12-4; D gene: TRBD1; clone size: NA
CDR3 DNA: TGTGCCAGCAGCGTAGGTGAAGGGCGAGCCAAAAACATTCAGTACTTC; CDR3 protein: CASSVGEGRAKNIQYF; J gene: TRBJ2-4; V gene: TRBV9; D gene: NA; clone size: NA
CDR3 DNA: TGTGCCAGTAGTATCGGTAGCGGCTACAATGAGCAGTTCTTC; CDR3 protein: CASSIGSGYNEQFF; J gene: TRBJ2-1; V gene: TRBV19; D gene: NA; clone size: NA
CDR3 DNA: TGCGCCAGCAGCCCGTACTACTACGGGACAGGGGGCGAGGATGAAAAACTGTTTTTT; CDR3 protein: CASSPYYYGTGGEDEKLFF; J gene: TRBJ1-4; V gene: TRBV4-1; D gene: TRBD1; clone size: NA
CDR3 DNA: TGTGCCAGCAGCCTATCGCGCCAGGGAACACCCCTCCACTTT; CDR3 protein: CASSLSRQGTPLHF; J gene: TRBJ1-6; V gene: TRBV3-1/TRBV3-2; D gene: NA; clone size: NA
CDR3 DNA: TGTGCCAGCAGCTACGGGAGGGCAAACACCGGGGAGCTGTTTTTT; CDR3 protein: CASSYGRANTGELFF; J gene: TRBJ2-2; V gene: TRBV5-4; D gene: TRBD2; clone size: NA
CDR3 DNA: TGCGCCAGCAGCTTGGCTAATCACCAAGAGACCCAGTACTTC; CDR3 protein: CASSLANHQETQYF; J gene: TRBJ2-5; V gene: TRBV5-1; D gene: NA; clone size: few
CDR3 DNA: TGTGCCAGCAGAGTCATATGGGAGAATTCACCCCTCCACTTT; CDR3 protein: CASRVIWENSPLHF; J gene: TRBJ1-6; V gene: TRBV6-5; D gene: NA; clone size: NA
CDR3 DNA: TGTGCCAGCTCACCTGAGGCCAGGGGTTATGGCTACACCTTC; CDR3 protein: CASSPEARGYGYTF; J gene: TRBJ1-2; V gene: TRBV18; D gene: NA; clone size: NA
CDR3 DNA: TGTGCCAGCAGCAGGGGGACACAACATCAGCCCCAGCATTTT; CDR3 protein: CASSRGTQHQPQHF; J gene: TRBJ1-5; V gene: TRBV2; D gene: TRBD1; clone size: once
CDR3 DNA: TGTGCCAGCAGCCGCTGGGACAGGGGCCACCAAGAGACCCAGTACTTC; CDR3 protein: CASSRWDRGHQETQYF; J gene: TRBJ2-5; V gene: TRBV5-4; D gene: TRBD1; clone size: NA
CDR3 DNA: TGTGCCAGCAGCTTAACTGCAGGGGTGGGCACTGAAGCTTTCTTT; CDR3 protein: CASSLTAGVGTEAFF; J gene: TRBJ1-1; V gene: TRBV7-6; D gene: NA; clone size: NA
CDR3 DNA: TGTGCCAGCAGTTGGGCGGGAGAGAGTGGAGAGACCCAGTACTTC; CDR3 protein: CASSWAGESGETQYF; J gene: TRBJ2-5; V gene: TRBV6-5; D gene: TRBD2; clone size: NA